This T cell receptor beta chain is from a study of memory CD4+ T cells and cytomegalovirus serostatus. As for this clone: Its antigen is as yet unknown.

Study results and limitations: The CMV-associated TCR signature appears largely within the CD4+ memory repertoire. Repertoires predicted CMV serostatus with median bootstrapped AUC of 0.95.

The sort gate was single viable CD3+CD4+CD8-CD45RO+ cells for memory CD4+ T cells. Data came from immunoSEQ multiplex PCR; TCRdb stores just in-frame clones and leaves some out. Seen here are roughly 64,000 clones, approximately 71% observed once, and the top ten hold about 1%. With 3 bases clipped from V and 5 bases from J, the junction kept 9 bases outside the gene matches. The CDR3 extends over 16 amino acids. Germline CDR1 SGHTA, CDR2 FQGTGA. The receptor was isolated from an adult in good health and CMV-seronegative. V is TRBV7-3 and J is TRBJ2-1, with 8 bases matching TRBD1. Sequencing was carried out using memory CD4+ T cells from blood. CDR3 loop: CASSLPQGQGHNEQFF. In DNA form, the CDR3 reads TGTGCCAGCAGCTTGCCCCAAGGACAGGGCCACAATGAGCAGTTCTTC.